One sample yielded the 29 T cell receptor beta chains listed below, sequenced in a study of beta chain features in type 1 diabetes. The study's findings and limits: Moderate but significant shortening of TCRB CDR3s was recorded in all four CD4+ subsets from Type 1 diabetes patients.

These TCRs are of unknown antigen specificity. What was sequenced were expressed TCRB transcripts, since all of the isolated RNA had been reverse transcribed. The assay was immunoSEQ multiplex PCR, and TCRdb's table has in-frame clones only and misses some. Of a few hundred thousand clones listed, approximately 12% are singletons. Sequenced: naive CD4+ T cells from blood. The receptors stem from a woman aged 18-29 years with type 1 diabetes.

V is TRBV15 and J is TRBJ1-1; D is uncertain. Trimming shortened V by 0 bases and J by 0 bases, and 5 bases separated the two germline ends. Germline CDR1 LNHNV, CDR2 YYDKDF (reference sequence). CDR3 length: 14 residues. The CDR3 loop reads CATSRDRVNTEAFF. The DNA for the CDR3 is TGTGCCACCAGCAGAGATCGAGTGAACACTGAAGCTTTCTTT.

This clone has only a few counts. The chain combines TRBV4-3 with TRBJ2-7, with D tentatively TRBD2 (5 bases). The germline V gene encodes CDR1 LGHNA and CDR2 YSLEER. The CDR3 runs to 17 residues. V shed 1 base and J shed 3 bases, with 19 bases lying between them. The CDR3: CASSQVGIGGSGYEQYF. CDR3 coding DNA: TGCGCCAGCAGCCAAGTCGGCATAGGCGGGTCAGGCTACGAGCAGTACTTC.

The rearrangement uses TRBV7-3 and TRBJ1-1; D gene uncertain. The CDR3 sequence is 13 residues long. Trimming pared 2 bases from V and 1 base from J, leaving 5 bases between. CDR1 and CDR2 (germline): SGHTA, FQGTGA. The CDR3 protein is CASSLQENTEAFF. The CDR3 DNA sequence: TGTGCCAGCAGCTTACAGGAGAACACTGAAGCTTTCTTT.

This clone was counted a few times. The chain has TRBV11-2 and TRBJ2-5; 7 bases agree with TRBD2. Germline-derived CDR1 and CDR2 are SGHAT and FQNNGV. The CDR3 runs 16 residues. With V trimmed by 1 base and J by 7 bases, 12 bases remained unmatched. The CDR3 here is CASSLGRLAGPGTQYF. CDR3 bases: TGTGCCAGCAGCTTAGGGAGATTAGCGGGCCCAGGGACCCAGTACTTC.

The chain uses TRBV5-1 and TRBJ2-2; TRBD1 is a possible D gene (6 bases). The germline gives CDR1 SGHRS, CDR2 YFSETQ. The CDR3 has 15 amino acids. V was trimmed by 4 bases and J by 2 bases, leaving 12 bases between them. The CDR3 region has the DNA TGCGCCAGCAGCGGTAGGACAGCTAACACCGGGGAGCTGTTTTTT. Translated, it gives CASSGRTANTGELFF.

CDR3 in amino acids: CASSYRTGNSPLHF. In DNA, the CDR3 is TGTGCCAGCAGTTACCGGACAGGGAATTCACCCCTCCACTTT. This rearrangement joins TRBV6-5 to TRBJ1-6; 8 nucleotides align to TRBD1. V trimming: 2 bases; J trimming: 7 bases; junction bases outside the gene matches: 1. This CDR3 comprises 14 residues. CDR1 and CDR2 from the germline V gene are MNHEY and SVGAGI.

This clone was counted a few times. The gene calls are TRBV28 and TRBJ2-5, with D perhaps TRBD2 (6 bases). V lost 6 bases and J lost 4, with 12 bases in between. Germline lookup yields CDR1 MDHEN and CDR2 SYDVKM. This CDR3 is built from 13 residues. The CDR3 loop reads CASRRPGVETQYF. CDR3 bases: TGTGCCAGCAGGAGACCGGGGGTAGAGACCCAGTACTTC.

CDR3 in amino acids: CASSPRRQRGIYGYTF. The CDR3 DNA sequence: TGTGCCAGCAGCCCCCGACGACAACGGGGAATCTATGGCTACACCTTC. The chain couples TRBV14 to TRBJ1-2; D ambiguous. There are 16 residues in the CDR3. Deletions cut 4 bases from V and 4 bases from J, with 19 bases between. Germline CDR1 SGHDN, CDR2 FVKESK. Complete variable domain (other parts from reference TRBV14 and TRBJ1-2): EAGVTQFPSHSVIEKGQTVTLRCDPISGHDNLYWYRRVMGKEIKFLLHFVKESKQDESGMPNNRFLAERTGGTYSTLKVQPAELEDSGVYFCASSPRRQRGIYGYTFGSGTRLTVV.

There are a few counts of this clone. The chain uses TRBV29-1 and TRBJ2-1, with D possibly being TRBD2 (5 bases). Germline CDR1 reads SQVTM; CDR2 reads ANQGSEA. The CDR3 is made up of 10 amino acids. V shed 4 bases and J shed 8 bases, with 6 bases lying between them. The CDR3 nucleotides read TGCAGCGTTGCCGGGGATGAGCAGTTCTTC. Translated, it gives CSVAGDEQFF.

The CDR3 reads CASSFYGPDVDGYTF. In DNA form, the CDR3 reads TGTGCCAGCAGCTTCTACGGTCCTGATGTGGATGGCTACACCTTC. The chain carries TRBV5-6 and TRBJ1-2; D unclear. V lost 2 bases to trimming and J lost 6 bases, with 17 bases between them. Looked up from germline, CDR1 is SGHDT and CDR2 is YYEEEE. The CDR3 runs 15 residues.

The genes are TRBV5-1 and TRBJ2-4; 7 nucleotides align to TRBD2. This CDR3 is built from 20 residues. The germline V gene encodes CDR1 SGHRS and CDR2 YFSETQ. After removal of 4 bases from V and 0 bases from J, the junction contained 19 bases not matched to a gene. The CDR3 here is CASSRSTRDYPIIAKNIQYF. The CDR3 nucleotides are TGCGCCAGCAGCCGCTCCACGAGGGACTACCCAATCATAGCCAAAAACATTCAGTACTTC.

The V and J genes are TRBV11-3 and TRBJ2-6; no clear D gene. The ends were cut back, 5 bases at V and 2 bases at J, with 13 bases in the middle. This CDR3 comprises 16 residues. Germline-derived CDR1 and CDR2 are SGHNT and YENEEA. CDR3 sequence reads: CASSPQSAPGANVLTF. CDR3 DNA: TGTGCCAGCAGCCCACAGTCGGCCCCTGGGGCCAACGTCCTGACTTTC.

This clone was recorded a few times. The chain's CDR3 is CASSFGRQGAGEAFF. The CDR3 nucleotides are TGTGCCAGCAGTTTCGGTAGACAGGGGGCGGGTGAAGCTTTCTTT. The V gene is TRBV28, the J gene TRBJ1-1, with 10 bases fitting TRBD1. The CDR3 extends over 15 amino acids. In germline, CDR1 is MDHEN, CDR2 SYDVKM. With 3 bases clipped from V and 7 bases from J, the junction kept 8 bases outside the gene matches.

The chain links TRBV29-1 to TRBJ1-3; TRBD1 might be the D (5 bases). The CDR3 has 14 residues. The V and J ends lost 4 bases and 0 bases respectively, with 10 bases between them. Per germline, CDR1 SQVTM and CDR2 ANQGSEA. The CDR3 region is CSVATRVSGNTIYF. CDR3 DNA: TGCAGCGTTGCCACCAGGGTCTCTGGAAACACCATATATTTT.

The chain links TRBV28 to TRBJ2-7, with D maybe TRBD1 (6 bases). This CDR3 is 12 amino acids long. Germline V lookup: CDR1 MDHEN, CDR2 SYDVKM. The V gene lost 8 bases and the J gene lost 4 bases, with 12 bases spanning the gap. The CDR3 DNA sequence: TGTGCCAGCGGCAGGGGTTCTTACGAGCAGTACTTC. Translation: CASGRGSYEQYF. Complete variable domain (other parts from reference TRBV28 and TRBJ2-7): DVKVTQSSRYLVKRTGEKVFLECVQDMDHENMFWYRQDPGLGLRLIYFSYDVKMKEKGDIPEGYSVSREKKERFSLILESASTNQTSMYLCASGRGSYEQYFGPGTRLTVT.

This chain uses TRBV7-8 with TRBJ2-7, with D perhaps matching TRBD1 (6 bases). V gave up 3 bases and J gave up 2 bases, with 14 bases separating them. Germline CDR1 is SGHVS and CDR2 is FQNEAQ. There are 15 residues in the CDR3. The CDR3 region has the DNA TGTGCCAGCAGCTTGTACAGGGTGGGGGCCTACGAGCAGTACTTC. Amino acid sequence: CASSLYRVGAYEQYF.

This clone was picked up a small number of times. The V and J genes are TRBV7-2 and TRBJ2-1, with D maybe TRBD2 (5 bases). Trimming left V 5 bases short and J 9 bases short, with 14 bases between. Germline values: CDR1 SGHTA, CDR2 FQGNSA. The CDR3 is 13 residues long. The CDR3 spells CASSPSVGSEQFF. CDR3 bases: TGTGCCAGCAGCCCCTCTGTGGGGAGTGAGCAGTTCTTC.

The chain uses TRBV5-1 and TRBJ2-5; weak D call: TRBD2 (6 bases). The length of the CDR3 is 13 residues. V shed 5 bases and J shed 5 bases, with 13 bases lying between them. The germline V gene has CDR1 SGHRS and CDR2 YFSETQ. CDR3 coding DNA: TGCGCCAGCAGAAGGGCAGGGAGGGAGACCCAGTACTTC. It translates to CASRRAGRETQYF.

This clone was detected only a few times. As DNA, the CDR3 is TGTGCCAGCAGTTCCTACAGGGGAACAGATACGCAGTATTTT. This encodes CASSSYRGTDTQYF. The chain combines TRBV9 with TRBJ2-3, with 7 bases that match TRBD1. V lost 5 bases and J lost 3; bases outside the gene matches: 6. CDR1 is SGDLS and CDR2 is YYNGEE in the germline V gene. The CDR3 length is 14 residues.

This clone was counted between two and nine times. CDR3: CASSSPALVEQYF. In DNA, the CDR3 is TGTGCCAGCAGTTCCCCCGCCTTAGTCGAGCAGTACTTC. This chain links TRBV28 with TRBJ2-7, with D hard to call. V shed 4 bases and J shed 6 bases, with 13 bases lying between them. The CDR3 runs to 13 residues. Germline assignment: CDR1 MDHEN and CDR2 SYDVKM.

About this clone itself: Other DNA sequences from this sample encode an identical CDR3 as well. The CDR3 sequence is CASSPPGLAGSYEQYF. CDR3 bases: TGTGCCAGCTCACCCCCGGGACTAGCGGGCTCCTACGAGCAGTACTTC. The genes are TRBV18 and TRBJ2-7; the match to TRBD2 covers 12 bases. Per germline, CDR1 KGHSH and CDR2 LQKENI. The CDR3 has 16 residues. V lost 3 bases and J lost 0; bases outside the gene matches: 3.

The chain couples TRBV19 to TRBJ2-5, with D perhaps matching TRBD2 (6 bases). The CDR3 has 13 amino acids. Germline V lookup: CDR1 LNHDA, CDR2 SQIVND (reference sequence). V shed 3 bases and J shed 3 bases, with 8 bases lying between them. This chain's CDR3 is CASSMEGKETQYF. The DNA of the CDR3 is TGTGCCAGTAGTATGGAGGGGAAAGAGACCCAGTACTTC.

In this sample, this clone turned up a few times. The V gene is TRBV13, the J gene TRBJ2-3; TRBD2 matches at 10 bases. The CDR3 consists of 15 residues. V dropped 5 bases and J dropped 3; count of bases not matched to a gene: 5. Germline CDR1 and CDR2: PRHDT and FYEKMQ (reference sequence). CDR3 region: CASSGQLAGTDTQYF. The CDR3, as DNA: TGTGCCAGCAGCGGACAACTAGCGGGGACAGATACGCAGTATTTT.

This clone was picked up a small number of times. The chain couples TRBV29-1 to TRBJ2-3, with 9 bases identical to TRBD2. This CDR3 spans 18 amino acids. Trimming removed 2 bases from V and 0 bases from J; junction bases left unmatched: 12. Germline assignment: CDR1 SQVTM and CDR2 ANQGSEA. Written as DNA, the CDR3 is TGCAGCGTTGAAAAGCTAGCGGGGATAGAGGCTAGCACAGATACGCAGTATTTT. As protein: CSVEKLAGIEASTDTQYF.

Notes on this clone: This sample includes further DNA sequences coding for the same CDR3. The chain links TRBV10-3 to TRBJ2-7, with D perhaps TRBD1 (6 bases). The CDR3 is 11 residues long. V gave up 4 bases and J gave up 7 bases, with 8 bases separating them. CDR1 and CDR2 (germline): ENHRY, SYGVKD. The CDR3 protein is CAISGQGEQYF. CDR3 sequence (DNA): TGTGCCATCAGTGGGCAGGGGGAGCAGTACTTC.

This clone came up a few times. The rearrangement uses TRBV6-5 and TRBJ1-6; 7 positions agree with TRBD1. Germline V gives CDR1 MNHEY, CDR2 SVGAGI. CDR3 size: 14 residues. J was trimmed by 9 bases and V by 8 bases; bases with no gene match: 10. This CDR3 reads CASVSRTGGSPLHF. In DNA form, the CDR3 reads TGTGCCAGCGTATCGAGGACAGGTGGTTCACCCCTCCACTTT.

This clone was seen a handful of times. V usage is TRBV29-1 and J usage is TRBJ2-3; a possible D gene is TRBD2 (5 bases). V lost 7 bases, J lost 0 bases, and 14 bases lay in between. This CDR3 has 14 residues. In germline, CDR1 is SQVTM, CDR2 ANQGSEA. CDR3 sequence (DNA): TGCAGCGCCATCCGGGGTTCTAGCACAGATACGCAGTATTTT. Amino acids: CSAIRGSSTDTQYF.

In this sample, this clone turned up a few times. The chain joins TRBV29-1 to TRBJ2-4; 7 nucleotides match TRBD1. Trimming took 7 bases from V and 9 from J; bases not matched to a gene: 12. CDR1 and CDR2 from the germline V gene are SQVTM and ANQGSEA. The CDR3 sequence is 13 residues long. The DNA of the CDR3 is TGCAGCGCCGACAGGGCAGGCGGCGGCATTCAGTACTTC. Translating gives CSADRAGGGIQYF.

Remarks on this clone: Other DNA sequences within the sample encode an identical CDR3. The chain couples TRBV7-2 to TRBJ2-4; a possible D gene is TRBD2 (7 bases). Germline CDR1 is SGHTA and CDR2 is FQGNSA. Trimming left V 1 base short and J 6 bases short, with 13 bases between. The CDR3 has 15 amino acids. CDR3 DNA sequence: TGTGCCAGCAGCTTAGACCCGGGGGGCGGAAACATTCAGTACTTC. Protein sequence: CASSLDPGGGNIQYF.